The next 22 T cell receptor beta chains were all read from a single sample in a study of response to subunit inactivated influenza vaccine. One entry per CDR3 protein, called by TCRdb with MiXCR from the RT-PCR reads. The sample carries about 570,000 distinct CDR3 sequences, approximately 10% recorded once. This sample was shared with a second study, whose subject was T cells expressing NK-cell markers. That publication notes: The TCR beta cDNA came from 5'RACE template switching with UMIs.

This specimen consisted of PBMCs from blood, obtained on the day of vaccination. All receptors derive from a man in his fifties who received an inactivated influenza vaccine.

This clonotype was observed a handful of times. The chain combines TRBV10-3 with TRBJ1-1; no firm D call. Trimming took off 8 bases at V and 6 bases at J, with 16 bases between the two ends. Germline loops: CDR1 ENHRY, CDR2 SYGVKD. The CDR3 consists of 13 residues. The CDR3 region is CAISGTTRAEAFF. The DNA of the CDR3 is TGTGCCATCTCCGGAACCACCAGAGCTGAAGCTTTCTTT.

The chain carries TRBV14 and TRBJ2-3, with D perhaps given as TRBD1 or TRBD2 (5 bases each). The germline V gene has CDR1 SGHDN and CDR2 FVKESK. Trimming took off 1 base at V and 1 base at J, with 24 bases between the two ends. The CDR3 length is 20 residues. The DNA for the CDR3 is TGTGCCAGCAGCCAAGCGAGGGGATTCCGTTTCCCTTTGGGCACAGATACGCAGTATTTT. Translating it yields CASSQARGFRFPLGTDTQYF.

This clonotype showed up just a few times. This CDR3 is CASSTEGHNEQYF. CDR3 bases: TGTGCCAGCAGCACCGAAGGGCACAACGAGCAGTACTTC. The chain is built from TRBV3-1 and TRBJ2-7; D remains ambiguous. CDR3 length equals 13 residues. V lost 5 bases, J lost 5 bases, and 13 bases lay in between. CDR1 LGHDT and CDR2 YNNKEL come from the germline V gene (reference sequence).

This chain uses TRBV5-1 with TRBJ1-2, with no clear D. This CDR3 is 14 amino acids long. The germline CDR1 and CDR2 sequences are SGHRS and YFSETQ. Trimming left V 4 bases short and J 4 bases short, with 14 bases between. For the CDR3, the DNA is TGCGCCAGCAGCCACGGTGGGGTCTTCTATGGCTACACCTTC. Translated: CASSHGGVFYGYTF.

In this sample, this clonotype turned up a few times. The chain uses TRBV5-6 and TRBJ1-1; the match to TRBD1 covers 8 bases. The ends lost 0 bases at V and 3 bases at J; junction bases unmatched: 4. The length of the CDR3 is 15 residues. CDR1 is SGHDT and CDR2 is YYEEEE in the germline V gene. CDR3 in amino acids: CASSLDQGADTEAFF. CDR3 sequence (DNA): TGTGCCAGCAGCTTGGATCAGGGGGCGGACACTGAAGCTTTCTTT.

The gene calls are TRBV9 and TRBJ2-7; 9 bases agree with TRBD2. The CDR3 totals 17 residues. Trimming at V came to 0 bases and at J to 2 bases, leaving 9 bases not matched to a gene. Germline V gives CDR1 SGDLS, CDR2 YYNGEE. CDR3 sequence: CASSVGILREGTYEQYF. The CDR3 nucleotides are TGTGCCAGCAGCGTAGGGATCTTGCGGGAGGGCACCTACGAGCAGTACTTC.

This clonotype was picked up a small number of times. A junction boundary mismatches the germline segment, possibly from a read error. The chain carries TRBV5-6 and TRBJ2-7; possible D gene TRBD1, 6 bases. The CDR3 runs 11 residues. CDR1 SGHDT and CDR2 YYEEEE come from the germline V gene. As DNA, the CDR3 is TGTGCCAGCAGCTTAGGGGGTCAGGGAAACTTC. As protein: CASSLGGQGNF. Variable domain in full (rest from reference TRBV5-6 and TRBJ2-7): DAGVTQSPTHLIKTRGQQVTLRCSPKSGHDTVSWYQQALGQGPQFIFQYYEEEERQRGNFPDRFSGHQFPNYSSELNVNALLLGDSALYLCASSLGGQGNFGPGTRLTVT.

In its sample, this clonotype was seen a few times. The chain uses TRBV20-1 and TRBJ2-7, with TRBD2 matching 12 bases. The CDR3 totals 14 residues. CDR1 and CDR2 from the germline V gene are DFQATT and SNEGSKA (reference sequence). The ends lost 5 bases at V and 6 bases at J; junction bases unmatched: 8. As DNA, the CDR3 is TGCAGTGCTCTGACTAGCGGGAGCTACGGCGAGCAGTACTTC. Translated, it gives CSALTSGSYGEQYF.

CDR3: CAISESASGNNEQFF. As DNA, the CDR3 is TGTGCCATCAGTGAGTCTGCTAGCGGCAACAATGAGCAGTTCTTC. The J gene is TRBJ2-1, the V gene TRBV10-3, with 7 bases matching TRBD2. V was pared by 0 bases and J by 5 bases, with 4 bases of the junction left unmatched. The CDR3 is made up of 15 amino acids. Germline CDR1 and CDR2: ENHRY and SYGVKD.

The gene calls are TRBV2 and TRBJ1-2; D not resolved. From germline, CDR1 is SNHLY and CDR2 FYNNEI. This CDR3 contains 12 residues. V lost 1 base, J lost 7 bases, and 7 bases lay in between. Here the CDR3 reads CASSEVAVGYTF. CDR3 coding DNA: TGTGCCAGCAGTGAAGTGGCCGTTGGCTACACCTTC. Full variable domain (missing parts from reference TRBV2 and TRBJ1-2): EPEVTQTPSHQVTQMGQEVILRCVPISNHLYFYWYRQILGQKVEFLVSFYNNEISEKSEIFDDQFSVERPDGSNFTLKIRSTKLEDSAMYFCASSEVAVGYTFGSGTRLTVV.

This clonotype was recorded at least ten times. V and J are TRBV7-2 and TRBJ1-1; D perhaps matches TRBD1 (6 bases). Trimming pared 1 base from V and 3 bases from J, leaving 9 bases between. Germline V gene data show CDR1 as SGHTA and CDR2 as FQGNSA. The CDR3 covers 14 residues. The CDR3 DNA is TGTGCCAGCAGCTTAGTCAGGGGCGACACTGAAGCTTTCTTT. Its translation: CASSLVRGDTEAFF.

This clonotype was detected a few times. This chain uses TRBV2 with TRBJ2-3; tentatively, D is TRBD2 (6 bases). V lost 3 bases, J lost 9 bases, and 13 bases lay in between. There are 13 residues in the CDR3. In germline, CDR1 is SNHLY, CDR2 FYNNEI. CDR3 sequence: CASSEEGRRTQYF. The CDR3 DNA is TGTGCCAGCAGTGAGGAGGGCCGTCGGACGCAGTATTTT.

This clonotype was picked up many times. The rearrangement links TRBV4-3 to TRBJ2-1; D gene uncertain. This CDR3 region has 15 residues. CDR1 and CDR2 from the germline V gene are LGHNA and YSLEER. The germline V and J ends were trimmed by 2 bases and 0 bases, with 8 bases remaining between them. CDR3 in amino acids: CASSQTPSSYNEQFF. CDR3 nucleotide sequence: TGCGCCAGCAGCCAAACACCGAGCTCCTACAATGAGCAGTTCTTC.

The chain carries TRBV10-3 and TRBJ2-5, with 11 bases aligning to TRBD2. The CDR3 has 16 residues. Trimming removed 0 bases from V and 5 bases from J; junction bases left unmatched: 5. In germline, CDR1 is ENHRY, CDR2 SYGVKD. CDR3 loop: CAISESSGRAWETQYF. The CDR3 DNA is TGTGCCATCAGTGAGTCTAGCGGGAGGGCCTGGGAGACCCAGTACTTC.

This clonotype was counted between two and nine times. CDR3 amino acids: CASSPSTGNGGQYF. For the CDR3, the DNA is TGTGCCAGCTCACCAAGTACCGGGAATGGTGGGCAGTACTTC. The chain recombines TRBV18 with TRBJ2-7; D is possibly TRBD2 (5 bases). There are 14 residues in the CDR3. V was clipped by 2 bases and J by 9 bases, with 17 bases between them. Per germline, CDR1 KGHSH and CDR2 LQKENI.

This clonotype was picked up many times. J is TRBJ2-2 and V is TRBV12-3 or TRBV12-4; D is possibly TRBD2 (6 bases). Trimming removed 4 bases at V and 8 bases at J, with 14 bases between. This CDR3 is built from 14 residues. The CDR3 sequence is CASSWDSSRGELFF. Written as DNA, the CDR3 is TGTGCCAGCAGTTGGGACTCGAGCAGGGGGGAGCTGTTTTTT.

This clonotype was found a few times. The chain recombines TRBV10-3 with TRBJ2-3, with TRBD2 matching 7 bases. The CDR3 has 18 amino acids. V lost 3 bases to trimming and J lost 2 bases; unmatched junction nucleotides: 14. The germline gives CDR1 ENHRY, CDR2 SYGVKD. The CDR3 here is CAISDPLAETSPTDTQYF. In DNA, the CDR3 is TGTGCCATCAGTGACCCCCTAGCGGAGACTAGCCCCACAGATACGCAGTATTTT.

This sequence joins TRBV4-3 and TRBJ2-5, with D possibly matching TRBD2 (5 bases). The CDR3 length is 15 residues. In germline, CDR1 is LGHNA, CDR2 YSLEER. The V end lost 0 bases, the J end lost 0 bases, and 8 bases lay between the germline ends. This chain's CDR3 is CASSQDWRNQETQYF. CDR3 nucleotides: TGCGCCAGCAGCCAAGATTGGAGGAACCAAGAGACCCAGTACTTC.

This clonotype was seen a handful of times. The chain carries TRBV5-1 and TRBJ2-1, with a weak D call TRBD2 (7 bases). Trimming removed 7 bases at V and 8 bases at J, with 19 bases between. CDR1 SGHRS and CDR2 YFSETQ come from the germline V gene. The CDR3 totals 14 residues. The CDR3 region has the DNA TGCGCCAGCCAATCAACCCGGGGGGCCCATGAGCAGTTCTTC. Residues: CASQSTRGAHEQFF.

In this sample, this clonotype turned up a few times. The chain couples TRBV4-3 to TRBJ2-7; tentatively, D is TRBD2 (5 bases). Germline lookup yields CDR1 LGHNA and CDR2 YSLEER. The CDR3 spans 14 residues. The germline V and J ends were trimmed by 1 base and 3 bases, with 10 bases remaining between them. CDR3 nucleotide sequence: TGCGCCAGCAGCCAAGCCCCGGGAATCTACGAGCAGTACTTC. Amino acids: CASSQAPGIYEQYF.

This clonotype was counted a few times. The V call is TRBV14, the J call TRBJ1-1; D remains unclear. The CDR3 loop spans 13 amino acids. V lost 0 bases and J lost 4, with 6 bases in between. From germline, CDR1 is SGHDN and CDR2 FVKESK. The CDR3 DNA is TGTGCCAGCAGCCAAGACGCGGGCACTGAAGCTTTCTTT. Residues: CASSQDAGTEAFF.

This clonotype has more than one count but fewer than ten. The chain carries TRBV20-1 and TRBJ2-1; tentative D call: TRBD2 (5 bases). The CDR3 extends over 15 amino acids. V lost 1 base, J lost 2 bases, and 12 bases lay in between. CDR1 DFQATT and CDR2 SNEGSKA come from the germline V gene (reference sequence). The DNA for the CDR3 is TGCAGTGCTAGAGTACGAGGGTTTGCCTACAATGAGCAGTTCTTC. Protein: CSARVRGFAYNEQFF.